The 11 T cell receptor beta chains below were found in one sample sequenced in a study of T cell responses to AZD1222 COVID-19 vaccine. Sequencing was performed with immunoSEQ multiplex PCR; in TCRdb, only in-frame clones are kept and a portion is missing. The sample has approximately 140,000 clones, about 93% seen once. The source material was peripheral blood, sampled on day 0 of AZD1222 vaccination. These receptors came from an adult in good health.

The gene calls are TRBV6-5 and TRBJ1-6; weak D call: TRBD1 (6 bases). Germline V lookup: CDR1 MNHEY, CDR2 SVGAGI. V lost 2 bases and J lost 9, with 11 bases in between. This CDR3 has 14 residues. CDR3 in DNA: TGTGCCAGCAGTTACGGGCAGGGGAGTTCACCCCTCCACTTT. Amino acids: CASSYGQGSSPLHF.

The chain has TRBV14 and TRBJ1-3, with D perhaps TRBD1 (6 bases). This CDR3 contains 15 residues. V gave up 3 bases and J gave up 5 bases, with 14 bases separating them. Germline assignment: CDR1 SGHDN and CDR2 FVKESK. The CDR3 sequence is CASSQAGQVRNTIYF. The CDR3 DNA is TGTGCCAGCAGCCAGGCGGGACAAGTTCGAAACACCATATATTTT.

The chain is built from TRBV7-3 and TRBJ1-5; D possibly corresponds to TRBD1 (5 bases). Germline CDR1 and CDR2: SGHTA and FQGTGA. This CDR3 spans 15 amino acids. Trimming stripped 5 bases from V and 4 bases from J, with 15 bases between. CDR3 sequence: CASSGKVTVNQPQHF. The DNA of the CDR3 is TGTGCCAGCAGCGGTAAGGTGACAGTAAATCAGCCCCAGCATTTT.

CDR3 coding DNA: TGCGCCAGCAGCCCTCGGACAGGGGTTACCTACGAGCAGTACTTC. It yields the protein CASSPRTGVTYEQYF. This rearrangement joins TRBV10-2 to TRBJ2-7, with 9 bases identical to TRBD1. Germline V lookup: CDR1 WSHSY, CDR2 SAAADI. The CDR3 is made up of 15 amino acids. The ends lost 6 bases at V and 2 bases at J; junction bases unmatched: 8.

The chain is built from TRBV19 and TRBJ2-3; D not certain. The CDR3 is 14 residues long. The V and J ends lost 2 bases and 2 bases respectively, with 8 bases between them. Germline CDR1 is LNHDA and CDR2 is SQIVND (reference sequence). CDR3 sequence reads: CASSIPRSTDTQYF. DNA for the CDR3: TGTGCCAGTAGTATACCCAGGTCCACAGATACGCAGTATTTT.

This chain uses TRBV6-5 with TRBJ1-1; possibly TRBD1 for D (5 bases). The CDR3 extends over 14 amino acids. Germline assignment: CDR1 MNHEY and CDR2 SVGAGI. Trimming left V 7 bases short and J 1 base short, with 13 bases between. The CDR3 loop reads CASTRGRPNTEAFF. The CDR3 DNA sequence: TGTGCCAGCACCCGGGGACGTCCGAACACTGAAGCTTTCTTT.

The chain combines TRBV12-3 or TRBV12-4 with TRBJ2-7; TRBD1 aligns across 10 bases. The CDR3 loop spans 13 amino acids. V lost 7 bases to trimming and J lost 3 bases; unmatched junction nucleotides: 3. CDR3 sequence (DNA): TGTGCCAGCACGGACAGGGGGATCTACGAGCAGTACTTC. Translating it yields CASTDRGIYEQYF.

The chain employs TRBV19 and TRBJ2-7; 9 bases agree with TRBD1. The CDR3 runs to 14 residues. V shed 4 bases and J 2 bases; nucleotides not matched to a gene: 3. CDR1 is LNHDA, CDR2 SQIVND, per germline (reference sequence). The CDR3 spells CASSNGQGPYEQYF. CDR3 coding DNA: TGTGCCAGTAGTAATGGACAGGGGCCCTACGAGCAGTACTTC.

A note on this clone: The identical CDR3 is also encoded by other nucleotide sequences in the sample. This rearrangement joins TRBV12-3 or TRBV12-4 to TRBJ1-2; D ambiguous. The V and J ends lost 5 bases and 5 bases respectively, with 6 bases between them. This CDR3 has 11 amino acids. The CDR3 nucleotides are TGTGCCAGCAGTCTGGGTTATGGCTACACCTTC. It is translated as CASSLGYGYTF.

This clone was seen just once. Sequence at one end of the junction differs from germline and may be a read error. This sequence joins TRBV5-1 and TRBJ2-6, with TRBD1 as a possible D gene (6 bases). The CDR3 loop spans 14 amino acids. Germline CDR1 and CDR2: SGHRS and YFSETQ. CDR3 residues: CASSGGSGANVPTF. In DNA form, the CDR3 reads TGCGCCAGCAGTGGGGGCTCTGGGGCCAACGTCCCGACTTTC.

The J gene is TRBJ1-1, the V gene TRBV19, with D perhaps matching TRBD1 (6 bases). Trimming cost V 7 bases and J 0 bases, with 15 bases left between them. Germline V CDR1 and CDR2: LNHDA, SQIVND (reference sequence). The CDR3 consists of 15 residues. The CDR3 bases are TGTGCCAGTAAGGATCCGGGGGGCTTGAACACTGAAGCTTTCTTT. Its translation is CASKDPGGLNTEAFF.